These 8 T cell receptor beta chains came from one sample sequenced in a study of beta chain features in type 1 diabetes. The study's findings and limits: Type 1 diabetes patients showed a moderate but significant shortening of TCRB CDR3s in all four CD4+ subsets.

The antigens of these receptors remain unknown. Expressed TCRB transcripts were sequenced because the isolated RNA had all been reverse transcribed beforehand. The protocol was immunoSEQ multiplex PCR, while the TCRdb copy is restricted to in-frame clones and leaves out a portion. The profile shows roughly 300,000 clones, 13% to 15% of them singletons. Material: naive CD4+ T cells from blood. These receptors originate from a young man with type 1 diabetes.

This clone was counted a few times. V usage is TRBV9 and J usage is TRBJ1-2; perhaps TRBD1 as D (5 bases). V was shortened by 1 base and J by 6 bases, with 16 bases between the two germline ends. The CDR3 totals 15 residues. The germline CDR1 and CDR2 sequences are SGDLS and YYNGEE. The CDR3 sequence: CASSVSSREGDGYTF. CDR3 DNA sequence: TGTGCCAGCAGCGTATCCAGCCGTGAAGGGGATGGCTACACCTTC.

This clone was picked up a small number of times. The chain couples TRBV30 to TRBJ2-5, with D perhaps matching TRBD2 (6 bases). Germline CDR1 reads GTSNPN; CDR2 reads SVGIG (reference sequence). The CDR3 has 15 amino acids. Trimming removed 1 base at V and 4 bases at J, with 16 bases between. The CDR3 coding sequence is TGTGCCTGGAGTGCTCTTGGACTAACCCTAGAGACCCAGTACTTC. It is translated as CAWSALGLTLETQYF.

This clone was counted only a few times. The chain couples TRBV15 to TRBJ2-1, with D tentatively TRBD1 (6 bases). V dropped 3 bases and J dropped 1 base, with 10 bases sitting between them. Germline loops: CDR1 LNHNV, CDR2 YYDKDF (reference sequence). The CDR3 totals 15 residues. CDR3 sequence (DNA): TGTGCCACCAGCAGGGCCGGACAGTCCTACAATGAGCAGTTCTTC. Its protein is CATSRAGQSYNEQFF.

This clone was detected only a few times. This rearrangement joins TRBV5-1 to TRBJ2-7; 10 bases line up with TRBD1. The J segment lost 6 bases and the V segment lost 0 bases, leaving 12 bases of the junction unmatched. This CDR3 is built from 17 residues. Per germline, CDR1 SGHRS and CDR2 YFSETQ. The DNA of the CDR3 is TGCGCCAGCAGCTTGGGGGCTCCGGGACAGGGGAGTTTCGAGCAGTACTTC. The encoded protein is CASSLGAPGQGSFEQYF.

This rearrangement joins TRBV7-9 to TRBJ1-1; D unclear. The length of the CDR3 is 13 residues. Germline CDR1 reads SEHNR; CDR2 reads FQNEAQ (reference sequence). V was pared by 3 bases and J by 2 bases, with 7 bases between. The CDR3 sequence is CASSFDTNTEAFF. The CDR3 DNA follows: TGTGCCAGCAGCTTTGACACCAACACTGAAGCTTTCTTT.

This sequence joins TRBV25-1 and TRBJ2-7; TRBD2 is a possible D gene (6 bases). Per germline, CDR1 MGHDK and CDR2 SYGVNS. The CDR3 extends over 16 amino acids. The V and J ends lost 4 bases and 3 bases respectively, with 19 bases between them. The CDR3 coding sequence is TGTGCCAGCAGTGGGGTAGGGGCGGGAAAAAACTACGAGCAGTACTTC. It yields the protein CASSGVGAGKNYEQYF.

This chain joins TRBV28 and TRBJ2-5; weak D call: TRBD2 (6 bases). This CDR3 is built from 12 residues. V lost 2 bases to trimming and J lost 7 bases, with 8 bases between them. Germline V gene data show CDR1 as MDHEN and CDR2 as SYDVKM. The CDR3 DNA follows: TGTGCCAGCAGTTTAGGGAGGTCGACCCAGTACTTC. This encodes CASSLGRSTQYF.

Only a few counts were recorded for this clone. The V and J genes are TRBV5-4 and TRBJ2-1; a weak D match, TRBD1 (6 bases). V was clipped by 3 bases and J by 8 bases, with 18 bases between them. The CDR3 has 15 residues. Germline V lookup: CDR1 SGHNT, CDR2 YYREEE (reference sequence). The CDR3 DNA follows: TGTGCCAGCAGCTCTGGGGGCTGGGACACGCATGAGCAGTTCTTC. Amino acids: CASSSGGWDTHEQFF.